This TCR beta chain derives from a study of cytomegalovirus exposure and HLA in healthy donors. Findings and limits, study-wide: Trimming of TCR beta V- and J-genes showed a link, identified in a later analysis, to a missense DCLRE1C variant. High specificity and sensitivity for cytomegalovirus status were reported for the classifier. Usually a TCR sequence was rare, but some public TCRs were found in many donors.

As for this clone: Its target is not known.

Looked up from germline, CDR1 is SGHRS and CDR2 is YFSETQ. Trimming shortened V by 4 bases and J by 3 bases, and 13 bases separated the two germline ends. The CDR3 covers 15 residues. The PCR employed 60 Vbeta primers together with 13 Jbeta primers. Some clones are missing from TCRdb's copy, which holds only in-frame ones; the method was immunoSEQ multiplex PCR. The data show more than 200,000 clones, and the top ten clones hold less than 1%. The V call is TRBV5-1, the J call TRBJ2-2; perhaps TRBD1 as D (6 bases). What was sequenced was PBMCs. The sequence came from a young woman in good health and CMV-seropositive. In DNA, the CDR3 is TGCGCCAGCAGCGGGGACACCTTCTACACCGGGGAGCTGTTTTTT. Protein: CASSGDTFYTGELFF.